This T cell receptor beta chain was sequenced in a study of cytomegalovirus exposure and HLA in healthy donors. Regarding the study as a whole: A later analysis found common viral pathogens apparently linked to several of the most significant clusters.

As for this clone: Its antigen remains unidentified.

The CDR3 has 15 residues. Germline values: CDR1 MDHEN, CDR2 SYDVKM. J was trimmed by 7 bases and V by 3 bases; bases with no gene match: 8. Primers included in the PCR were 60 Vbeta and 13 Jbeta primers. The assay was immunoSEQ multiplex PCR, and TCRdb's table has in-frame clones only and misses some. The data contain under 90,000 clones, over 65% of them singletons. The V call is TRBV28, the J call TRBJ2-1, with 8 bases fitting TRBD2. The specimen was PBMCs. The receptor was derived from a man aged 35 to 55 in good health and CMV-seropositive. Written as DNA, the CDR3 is TGTGCCAGCAGTTTGAGTTATGGGACTAGGAATGAGCAGTTCTTC. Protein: CASSLSYGTRNEQFF.